This is a list of T cell receptor beta chains from one sample in a study of early stage breast cancer tumors. Some clones are missing from TCRdb's copy, which holds only in-frame ones; the method was immunoSEQ multiplex PCR. The table shows 30,000 to 35,000 clones, with 60% to 80% occurring only once. The sequencing input was blood. The receptors shown here come from a person aged 35-55 years with breast cancer. CDR3s include the opening cysteine and the closing phenylalanine or tryptophan. The D gene is left open where the match is weak. Clone size is given for some rows only: seen once, a few or many times, or a class if the clone is expanded.

D gene | J gene | V gene | clone size | CDR3 protein | CDR3 DNA
TRBD1 | TRBJ2-7 | TRBV11-2 | . | CASSLGQGPYEQYF | TGTGCCAGCAGCCTCGGACAGGGCCCCTACGAGCAGTACTTC
TRBD2 | TRBJ2-5 | TRBV7-2 | . | CASSSGLAGGTQYF | TGTGCCAGCAGCTCCGGGCTAGCGGGTGGGACCCAGTACTTC
. | TRBJ1-1 | TRBV29-1 | few | CSVEATQNTEAFF | TGCAGCGTTGAGGCGACGCAGAACACTGAAGCTTTCTTT
TRBD2 | TRBJ2-3 | TRBV2 | . | CASSFPGLAGSQNTQYF | TGTGCCAGCAGTTTTCCCGGGCTAGCGGGATCACAGAATACGCAGTATTTT
. | TRBJ2-3 | TRBV6-4 | . | CARHPLASGTDTQYF | TGTGCCAGACACCCCTTAGCCTCTGGCACAGATACGCAGTATTTT
. | TRBJ2-7 | TRBV7-2 | . | CASSLAALWTLSNGYEQYF | TGTGCCAGCAGCTTAGCGGCCCTTTGGACCCTTTCTAATGGATACGAGCAGTACTTC
. | TRBJ1-1 | TRBV28 | . | CASSTTPTEAFF | TGTGCCAGCAGTACTACCCCCACTGAAGCTTTCTTT
. | TRBJ1-6 | TRBV18 | . | CASSGSLQARDGSPLHF | TGTGCCAGCTCAGGTAGCCTCCAGGCAAGAGATGGTTCACCCCTCCACTTT
. | TRBJ1-5 | TRBV5-1 | . | CASSLAGRGQPQHF | TGCGCCAGCAGCTTGGCAGGGAGGGGACAGCCCCAGCATTTT
TRBD1 | TRBJ1-2 | TRBV27 | . | CASRTGAVQGYTF | TGTGCCAGCAGGACAGGGGCCGTACAGGGCTACACCTTC
. | TRBJ2-7 | TRBV7-6 | . | CASSLAGGNYEQYF | TGTGCCAGCAGCTTAGCGGGAGGCAACTACGAGCAGTACTTC
TRBD2 | TRBJ2-3 | TRBV4-3 | . | CASSSTGAGGPADTQYF | TGCGCCAGCAGCTCAACCGGGGCGGGAGGGCCTGCAGATACGCAGTATTTT
TRBD2 | TRBJ2-5 | TRBV11-2 | . | CASSLEGYTGLAGAQETQYF | TGTGCCAGCAGCTTAGAAGGGTATACAGGGCTAGCGGGGGCTCAAGAGACCCAGTACTTC
. | TRBJ2-5 | TRBV30 | once | CAWTQQGEETQYF | TGTGCCTGGACGCAGCAAGGGGAAGAGACCCAGTACTTC
TRBD2 | TRBJ2-2 | TRBV6-6 | . | CASSSSRERELFF | TGTGCCAGCAGCTCATCGCGGGAGCGGGAGCTGTTTTTT
TRBD1 | TRBJ2-2 | TRBV6-1 | . | CASRQGAQNGELFF | TGTGCCAGCAGGCAGGGGGCTCAGAACGGGGAGCTGTTTTTT
. | TRBJ2-3 | TRBV12-5 | once | CASGLPGPTDTQYF | TGTGCTAGTGGTTTGCCGGGCCCCACAGATACGCAGTATTTT
. | TRBJ2-2 | TRBV5-1 | . | CASSLVSARFGGELFF | TGCGCCAGCAGCTTGGTATCCGCGCGGTTCGGCGGGGAGCTGTTTTTT
. | TRBJ1-5 | TRBV28 | . | CASIRGSVAFGNQPQHF | TGTGCCAGCATACGGGGGTCGGTTGCTTTTGGCAATCAGCCCCAGCATTTT
. | TRBJ2-2 | TRBV6-5 | . | CASSYSGDTGELFF | TGTGCCAGCAGTTACTCCGGGGACACCGGGGAGCTGTTTTTT
. | TRBJ1-4 | TRBV11-2 | . | CASSLRTGRTNEKLFF | TGTGCCAGCAGCTTAAGAACAGGGAGGACTAATGAAAAACTGTTTTTT
. | TRBJ1-3 | TRBV7-9 | . | CASSFGRDGNTIYF | TGTGCCAGCAGCTTCGGCAGGGATGGAAACACCATATATTTT
TRBD1 | TRBJ2-2 | TRBV5-1 | . | CASSPGDRVTGELFF | TGCGCCAGCAGCCCAGGGGACAGGGTCACCGGGGAGCTGTTTTTT
TRBD2 | TRBJ2-7 | TRBV29-1 | . | CSVGESGMIMQYF | TGCAGCGTTGGAGAAAGCGGGATGATAATGCAGTACTTC
TRBD1 | TRBJ2-3 | TRBV15 | . | CATSRHKGQGRTDTQYF | TGTGCCACCAGCAGACATAAGGGACAGGGGCGAACAGATACGCAGTATTTT
. | TRBJ1-2 | TRBV6-6 | few | CASSYSGVAGYTF | TGTGCCAGCAGTTACTCAGGGGTTGCTGGCTACACCTTC
TRBD2 | TRBJ2-7 | TRBV28 | . | CASSLAGGPYEQYF | TGTGCCAGCAGTTTGGCGGGAGGGCCTTACGAGCAGTACTTC
. | TRBJ2-1 | TRBV4-3 | . | CASSQDGSGPSYNEQFF | TGCGCCAGCAGCCAAGATGGTAGCGGACCTTCCTACAATGAGCAGTTCTTC
. | TRBJ1-5 | TRBV19 | few | CASSIASGQPQHF | TGTGCCAGTAGTATAGCATCGGGGCAGCCCCAGCATTTT
TRBD1 | TRBJ2-1 | TRBV5-1 | . | CASSFQGTGLLSSYNEQFF | TGCGCCAGCAGCTTCCAAGGGACAGGGCTCTTAAGCTCCTACAATGAGCAGTTCTTC
. | TRBJ2-7 | TRBV7-2 | . | CASSLLSGSLYEQYF | TGTGCCAGCAGCTTACTCTCAGGAAGTCTCTACGAGCAGTACTTC
. | TRBJ2-2 | TRBV7-2 | . | CASSGGRDGELFF | TGTGCCAGCAGCGGAGGTCGTGACGGGGAGCTGTTTTTT
TRBD1 | TRBJ1-5 | TRBV19 | . | CASSLGTVSNQPQHF | TGTGCCAGTAGCCTTGGGACAGTTAGCAATCAGCCCCAGCATTTT
TRBD1 | TRBJ1-3 | TRBV6-1 | few | CASSDHRGLLRRGNTIYF | TGTGCCAGCAGTGACCACAGGGGCCTACTCCGGCGGGGAAACACCATATATTTT
TRBD1 | TRBJ1-3 | TRBV11-3 | . | CASSAPRTGVSGNTIYF | TGTGCCAGCAGCGCACCTAGGACAGGCGTCTCTGGAAACACCATATATTTT
TRBD1 | TRBJ2-5 | TRBV7-9 | . | CASSYLGQQETQYF | TGTGCCAGCAGCTACTTGGGACAGCAAGAGACCCAGTACTTC
TRBD2 | TRBJ2-1 | TRBV19 | . | CASSRTSDASNEQFF | TGTGCCAGTAGTCGGACTAGCGATGCATCCAATGAGCAGTTCTTC
. | TRBJ2-2 | TRBV19 | . | CASSLGPRVAGELFF | TGTGCCAGTAGTCTCGGTCCCCGGGTGGCCGGGGAGCTGTTTTTT
TRBD1 | TRBJ2-7 | TRBV6-6 | . | CASSYDTGTGGAEYF | TGTGCCAGCAGTTACGATACCGGGACAGGGGGCGCAGAGTACTTC
TRBD1 | TRBJ2-1 | TRBV5-1 | . | CASSFGTEVSEQFF | TGCGCCAGCAGCTTCGGGACAGAGGTTAGTGAGCAGTTCTTC
. | TRBJ2-5 | TRBV16 | few | CASSQGELETQYF | TGTGCCAGCAGCCAGGGGGAGTTGGAGACCCAGTACTTC
. | TRBJ1-1 | TRBV6-6 | . | CASSYRVVNTEAFF | TGTGCCAGCAGTTATAGGGTGGTGAACACTGAAGCTTTCTTT